This T cell receptor (beta chain) was identified during a study of T cell responses to AZD1222 COVID-19 vaccine. Assay: immunoSEQ multiplex PCR; the TCRdb copy retains only in-frame clones and omits some. The sample carries some 84,000 clones, approximately 86% recorded once. The input for sequencing was peripheral blood, taken on day 0 of AZD1222 vaccination. This sequence originates from an adult in good health.

The CDR3 sequence: CASSFPYEGARGNTIYF. The CDR3 DNA sequence: TGTGCCAGCAGTTTTCCCTATGAGGGGGCGCGTGGAAACACCATATATTTT. The chain is built from TRBV11-2 and TRBJ1-3; 7 bases line up with TRBD1. This CDR3 has 17 amino acids. Germline CDR1 SGHAT, CDR2 FQNNGV. The V and J ends lost 6 bases and 3 bases, in that order; junction bases with no gene match: 14.